This T cell receptor (beta chain) is drawn from a study of OX40 agonist ivuxolimab in advanced cancers. General observations from the study: Expanded peripheral T-cell antigen specificity went undetermined. The study found that CD8+ T cells averaged more expanded clones than CD4+. At doses 0.1 to 3.0 mg/kg, CD4+ and CD8+ clones expanded.

Trimming removed 3 bases at V and 3 bases at J, with 9 bases between. The CDR3 is 15 amino acids. Per germline, CDR1 SGHTA and CDR2 FQGNSA. A note on this clone: The antigen remains undetermined.

Data came from immunoSEQ multiplex PCR; TCRdb stores just in-frame clones and leaves some out. The table records under 90,000 clones, roughly four fifths of them present only once. The sequence derives from an adult with an advanced solid tumor such as melanoma, head and neck, liver or kidney cancer. The input for sequencing was CD4+ or CD8+ T cells sorted from blood, taken in a trial of the OX40 agonist ivuxolimab. V gene TRBV7-2 combines with J gene TRBJ1-6; D is unclear. CDR3 residues: CASSFQDDYNSPLHF. The CDR3, as DNA: TGTGCCAGCAGCTTTCAGGACGACTATAATTCACCCCTCCACTTT.